The table lists the clone carrying this T cell receptor beta chain with many counts. Its antigen is as yet unknown. The entry originates in a study of neurological immune-mediated disorders. V was cut by 5 bases and J by 4 bases, with 11 bases left in between. The germline V gene encodes CDR1 MNHEY and CDR2 SMNVEV (reference sequence). This CDR3 has 14 amino acids. Each CDR3 protein gets one entry after TCRdb re-called the 5' RACE reads with MiXCR. The sample holds 50,000 to 65,000 distinct CDR3 sequences, around 3.6% seen once. Findings of the study overall: The multiple sclerosis repertoire cluster was not associated with any clinical or MRI feature. One related-CDR3 cluster, found by phylogenetic grouping, held repertoires of 18 of 34 multiple sclerosis patients and is a possible signature.

This chain connects TRBV27 to TRBJ1-4, with no clear D. The clonotype was recovered from a man in his thirties or forties with multiple sclerosis. The sample was PBMCs. CDR3 coding DNA: TGTGCCAGCAGTCCCTACTTCCTTAATGAAAAACTGTTTTTT. This translates into CASSPYFLNEKLFF.